This is a list of T cell receptor beta chains from one sample in a study of blood T cells in healthy people across ages. Via MiXCR, TCRdb re-called the 5' RACE reads, giving one row per CDR3 protein. The profile covers approximately 350,000 distinct CDR3 sequences, with about 49% appearing a single time and under 65% taken by the ten largest. Sequences were obtained from blood. Receptors originate from a man aged 55 to 70 in good health. The CDR3 runs from the conserved cysteine through the conserved F or W. A D gene is named only where the DNA matches it firmly. Rows may omit the clone size; those that give it use once, few, many or a size class.

D gene: NA; clone size: few; V gene: TRBV6-2/TRBV6-3; J gene: TRBJ2-5; CDR3 DNA: TGTGCCAGCGTGGATCCGGACAGCAACCAAGAGACCCAGTACTTC; CDR3 protein: CASVDPDSNQETQYF
D gene: NA; clone size: NA; V gene: TRBV11-1; J gene: TRBJ1-5; CDR3 DNA: TGTGCCAGCAGCGCGGGGAGGGGAAAGGATCAGCCCCAGCATTTT; CDR3 protein: CASSAGRGKDQPQHF
D gene: NA; clone size: NA; V gene: TRBV6-5; J gene: TRBJ2-1; CDR3 DNA: TGTGCCAGCAGTTCCCAGGGGGGCACCTACAATGAGCAGTTCTTC; CDR3 protein: CASSSQGGTYNEQFF
D gene: TRBD1; clone size: NA; V gene: TRBV12-3/TRBV12-4; J gene: TRBJ2-2; CDR3 DNA: TGTGCCAGCAGGTACCGCGGGACAGGTGGTAACACCGGGGAGCTGTTTTTT; CDR3 protein: CASRYRGTGGNTGELFF
D gene: NA; clone size: many; V gene: TRBV20-1; J gene: TRBJ2-1; CDR3 DNA: TGCAGTGCTAGAGATCGCGGAATCAATGAGCAGTTCTTC; CDR3 protein: CSARDRGINEQFF
D gene: NA; clone size: NA; V gene: TRBV29-1; J gene: TRBJ2-5; CDR3 DNA: TGCAGCGTCCGGGACTCGTACCAAGAGACCCAGTACTTC; CDR3 protein: CSVRDSYQETQYF
D gene: TRBD1; clone size: NA; V gene: TRBV6-5; J gene: TRBJ2-3; CDR3 DNA: TGTGCCAGCAGTTACCCATCCGGGACAGGCACAGATACGCAGTATTTT; CDR3 protein: CASSYPSGTGTDTQYF
D gene: TRBD2; clone size: NA; V gene: TRBV3-1; J gene: TRBJ2-5; CDR3 DNA: TGTGCCAGCAGCCAAATCCCTTCCCCCTTAGCGGGATCGGAGACCCAGTACTTC; CDR3 protein: CASSQIPSPLAGSETQYF
D gene: NA; clone size: NA; V gene: TRBV18; J gene: TRBJ2-1; CDR3 DNA: TGTGCCAGCTCACCAAGTCTCCCAGATGAGCAGTTCTTC; CDR3 protein: CASSPSLPDEQFF
D gene: NA; clone size: few; V gene: TRBV6-6; J gene: TRBJ1-4; CDR3 DNA: TGTGCCAGCAGATTTAGGCCTAATGAAAAACTGTTTTTT; CDR3 protein: CASRFRPNEKLFF
D gene: NA; clone size: NA; V gene: TRBV30; J gene: TRBJ2-4; CDR3 DNA: TGTGCCTGGAGCATCCAGGGCAAAAACATTCAGTACTTC; CDR3 protein: CAWSIQGKNIQYF
D gene: TRBD1; clone size: NA; V gene: TRBV15; J gene: TRBJ1-2; CDR3 DNA: TGTGCCACCAGCAGAGGGCCCGAGAGTCAGGGGGCCAGGTATGGCTACACCTTC; CDR3 protein: CATSRGPESQGARYGYTF
D gene: TRBD1; clone size: few; V gene: TRBV18; J gene: TRBJ2-7; CDR3 DNA: TGTGCCAGCTCACGACAGGGGCTGGGGTACGAGCAGTACTTC; CDR3 protein: CASSRQGLGYEQYF
D gene: NA; clone size: NA; V gene: TRBV5-1; J gene: TRBJ2-5; CDR3 DNA: TGCGCCAGCAGTTCTCCGGGACCGGGACAAGAGACCCAGTACTTC; CDR3 protein: CASSSPGPGQETQYF
D gene: NA; clone size: NA; V gene: TRBV20-1; J gene: TRBJ1-2; CDR3 DNA: TGCAGTGCTAGTTCTGGTGGCTACACCTTC; CDR3 protein: CSASSGGYTF
D gene: TRBD1; clone size: NA; V gene: TRBV4-1; J gene: TRBJ2-1; CDR3 DNA: TGCGCCAGCAGCCAAGGTAACAGGGGTGGTCGATACAATGAGCAGTTCTTC; CDR3 protein: CASSQGNRGGRYNEQFF
D gene: NA; clone size: NA; V gene: TRBV18; J gene: TRBJ1-4; CDR3 DNA: TGTGCCAGCCAGACAGCGGCTCGGGAAAAACTGTTTTTT; CDR3 protein: CASQTAAREKLFF
D gene: TRBD2; clone size: many; V gene: TRBV14; J gene: TRBJ2-1; CDR3 DNA: TGTGCCAGCAGCTTACTAGCGGGTACATCCAGTGAGCAGTTCTTC; CDR3 protein: CASSLLAGTSSEQFF
D gene: TRBD1; clone size: NA; V gene: TRBV20-1; J gene: TRBJ1-1; CDR3 DNA: TGCAGTGCTAGACCGAACAGGGGTGACACTGAAGCTTTCTTT; CDR3 protein: CSARPNRGDTEAFF
D gene: TRBD1; clone size: NA; V gene: TRBV28; J gene: TRBJ2-3; CDR3 DNA: TGTGCCAGCCGAGGGGGCCTCACAGATACGCAGTATTTT; CDR3 protein: CASRGGLTDTQYF
D gene: TRBD1; clone size: NA; V gene: TRBV6-5; J gene: TRBJ1-2; CDR3 DNA: TGTGCCAGCAGTTACGGGGACAGGGGGACTAACTATGGCTACACCTTC; CDR3 protein: CASSYGDRGTNYGYTF
D gene: NA; clone size: NA; V gene: TRBV7-2; J gene: TRBJ2-7; CDR3 DNA: TGTGCCAGCAGCTCCCCCGGACAGACCTACAATGAGCAGTACTTC; CDR3 protein: CASSSPGQTYNEQYF
D gene: TRBD2; clone size: many; V gene: TRBV5-1; J gene: TRBJ2-1; CDR3 DNA: TGCGCCAGCAGCCCCGGGACTAGCTATGAGCAGTTCTTC; CDR3 protein: CASSPGTSYEQFF
D gene: NA; clone size: NA; V gene: TRBV12-3/TRBV12-4; J gene: TRBJ1-6; CDR3 DNA: TGTGCCAGCAATCTAGGGGTGACAGATTCACCCCTCCACTTT; CDR3 protein: CASNLGVTDSPLHF
D gene: NA; clone size: many; V gene: TRBV20-1; J gene: TRBJ2-6; CDR3 DNA: TGCAGTGCTAGAGCGGGGGAGGCTGGGGCCAACGTCCTGACTTTC; CDR3 protein: CSARAGEAGANVLTF
D gene: NA; clone size: NA; V gene: TRBV7-2; J gene: TRBJ2-1; CDR3 DNA: TGTGCCAGCAGCTTTCGAACTAGCCGGATTAGCTCCTACAATGAGCAGTTCTTC; CDR3 protein: CASSFRTSRISSYNEQFF
D gene: NA; clone size: NA; V gene: TRBV7-2; J gene: TRBJ2-1; CDR3 DNA: TGTGCCAGCAGCCCGGACCGGCACTACAATGAGCAGTTCTTC; CDR3 protein: CASSPDRHYNEQFF
D gene: NA; clone size: once; V gene: TRBV7-9; J gene: TRBJ2-7; CDR3 DNA: TGTGCCAGCAGCTTAGAGGGGCGGGTCCCTTACGAGCAGTACTTC; CDR3 protein: CASSLEGRVPYEQYF
D gene: NA; clone size: few; V gene: TRBV3-1; J gene: TRBJ2-3; CDR3 DNA: TGTGCCAGCAGGCCGTGGAGCACAGATACGCAGTATTTT; CDR3 protein: CASRPWSTDTQYF
D gene: TRBD1; clone size: many; V gene: TRBV5-1; J gene: TRBJ2-7; CDR3 DNA: TGCGCCAGCAGCTCGGGGGACAGGGTTGGAGAGCAGTACTTC; CDR3 protein: CASSSGDRVGEQYF
D gene: NA; clone size: few; V gene: TRBV29-1; J gene: TRBJ2-3; CDR3 DNA: TGCAGCGCTAACCTGGGGGGGCCCACAGATACGCAGTATTTT; CDR3 protein: CSANLGGPTDTQYF
D gene: NA; clone size: NA; V gene: TRBV20-1; J gene: TRBJ2-1; CDR3 DNA: TGCAGTGCGTCTCCGGGCAGGGAAAACCTCAATGAGCAGTTCTTC; CDR3 protein: CSASPGRENLNEQFF
D gene: NA; clone size: NA; V gene: TRBV7-2; J gene: TRBJ2-7; CDR3 DNA: TGTGCCAGCAGCTTAGGGTCCTCCGAGCAGTACTTC; CDR3 protein: CASSLGSSEQYF
D gene: NA; clone size: NA; V gene: TRBV5-1; J gene: TRBJ2-1; CDR3 DNA: TGCGCCAGCAGCGCCTCCGGGACGTGGGCCGGTGGGCAGTTCTTC; CDR3 protein: CASSASGTWAGGQFF
D gene: TRBD2; clone size: NA; V gene: TRBV20-1; J gene: TRBJ2-1; CDR3 DNA: TGCAGTACTATCCACGGGACTAGCGGAAACAATGAGCAGTTCTTC; CDR3 protein: CSTIHGTSGNNEQFF
D gene: TRBD1; clone size: NA; V gene: TRBV6-2/TRBV6-3; J gene: TRBJ2-3; CDR3 DNA: TGTGCCAGCAGCCGACACACAGGGGCGGGCACAGATACGCAGTATTTT; CDR3 protein: CASSRHTGAGTDTQYF
D gene: NA; clone size: NA; V gene: TRBV6-5; J gene: TRBJ2-3; CDR3 DNA: TGTGCCAGCAGCGACGGAGGTGCGGGTACAGATACGCAGTATTTT; CDR3 protein: CASSDGGAGTDTQYF
D gene: NA; clone size: NA; V gene: TRBV7-2; J gene: TRBJ2-5; CDR3 DNA: TGTGCCAGCCGCCCCGCCTACCCCCTAGGAGAGACCCAGTACTTC; CDR3 protein: CASRPAYPLGETQYF
D gene: TRBD2; clone size: NA; V gene: TRBV12-3/TRBV12-4; J gene: TRBJ2-7; CDR3 DNA: TGTGCCAGCAACAGCGGGGCCTCCTACGAGCAGTACTTC; CDR3 protein: CASNSGASYEQYF
D gene: NA; clone size: few; V gene: TRBV7-2; J gene: TRBJ2-1; CDR3 DNA: TGTGCCAGCAGCTTAGGGCCCACTAATGAGCAGTTCTTC; CDR3 protein: CASSLGPTNEQFF
D gene: TRBD2; clone size: NA; V gene: TRBV6-2/TRBV6-3; J gene: TRBJ2-1; CDR3 DNA: TGTGCCAGCAGTTACCAAGCGGGAGGGCCCTCCTCCTACAATGAGCAGTTCTTC; CDR3 protein: CASSYQAGGPSSYNEQFF
D gene: TRBD1; clone size: NA; V gene: TRBV20-1; J gene: TRBJ2-7; CDR3 DNA: TGCAGTGCTAGCCCGTGGACAGGGGGCTCCAATGAGCAGTACTTC; CDR3 protein: CSASPWTGGSNEQYF
D gene: NA; clone size: NA; V gene: TRBV6-5; J gene: TRBJ1-2; CDR3 DNA: TGTGCCAGCAGTTATTCAGGAGGGACTTATGGCTACACCTTC; CDR3 protein: CASSYSGGTYGYTF
D gene: TRBD1; clone size: NA; V gene: TRBV27; J gene: TRBJ1-6; CDR3 DNA: TGTGCCAGCTCCGGGACAGGGCGATCACCCCTCCACTTT; CDR3 protein: CASSGTGRSPLHF
D gene: TRBD1; clone size: many; V gene: TRBV6-5; J gene: TRBJ1-2; CDR3 DNA: TGTGCCAGCAGTTACTCGAGGACAGGGGGCCAAGGCTACACCTTC; CDR3 protein: CASSYSRTGGQGYTF
D gene: NA; clone size: many; V gene: TRBV6-1; J gene: TRBJ2-7; CDR3 DNA: TGTGCCAGCAGTACCTCCTACGAGCAGTACTTC; CDR3 protein: CASSTSYEQYF
D gene: NA; clone size: NA; V gene: TRBV12-3/TRBV12-4; J gene: TRBJ2-1; CDR3 DNA: TGTGCCAGCAGTTTTATGTCTGAGCAGTTCTTC; CDR3 protein: CASSFMSEQFF
D gene: TRBD1; clone size: few; V gene: TRBV9; J gene: TRBJ2-7; CDR3 DNA: TGTGCCAGCAGCGTTTACGGACAGGGGACGGTCGAGCAGTACTTC; CDR3 protein: CASSVYGQGTVEQYF